This paragraph reports one T cell receptor beta chain. No antigen is known for it. No base-level quality is on record; no much larger clone is a single base apart. The CDR3 holds 15 amino acids from the cysteine to the phenylalanine. Kept here is only the CDR3 DNA, which spans 45 bases and is read in frame from base 1. V is cut back by 4 bases and J by 4 bases, with 10 bases in the junction unmatched. CDR1 and CDR2 are read off the germline V gene as MGHRA and YSYEKL. These data are taken from a study of graft-versus-host responses after intestinal transplantation (dated by TCRdb to about 2021). Study-wide context: Recipients received multivisceral, liver-intestinal, or isolated intestinal transplants. Every recipient was given anti-thymocyte globulin induction, followed by approximately three years of maintenance tacrolimus and steroids. Graft-versus-host and host-versus-graft alloreactive T cell clones were tracked in the graft, circulation and bone marrow after intestinal transplantation using bulk TCR-beta CDR3 sequencing. Alloreactive clones were identified by sequencing pre-transplant mixed lymphocyte reaction products and comparing them with unstimulated pre-transplant donor and recipient T cells. The cohort enrolled about two dozen intestinal transplant recipients, one of whom was a retransplant, and a few patients without pretransplant specimens were excluded. A peak of at least 4% donor T cells among recipient peripheral blood mononuclear cells was the definition used for donor T cell macrochimerism. Samples from a few later patients were sequenced in-house on an Illumina MiSeq with MiXCR processing rather than by the commercial service. On the study overall, not on this receptor specifically: The relatively low number and heterogeneity of intestinal transplant patients limited the conclusions. In patients with donor T cell macrochimerism, the allografts had high GvH to HvG T cell clonal ratios. GvH clones were detected in recipient bone marrow, and some appeared earlier in ileal mucosa or blood, consistent with an intestinal mucosal origin. Peak levels of circulating GvH clones were associated with declines in HvG clones early after transplant.

Dithiothreitol, EDTA incubations and collagenase D digestion were used to isolate intraepithelial and lamina propria lymphocytes from graft specimens. Bulk TCR-beta sequencing was performed on serial intestinal graft biopsy specimens collected as late as 600 days after transplant. Libraries were prepared through the immunoSEQ multiplex PCR assay. Adaptive Biotechnologies carried out high-throughput TCR-beta CDR3 sequencing of genomic DNA for most patients. The authors processed their data as follows. Adaptive's ImmunoSEQ software was the source of the TCR sequencing data for 18 patients, while three other patients were processed with MiXCR and VDJtools. Because the origin of CDR3 nucleotide sequences shared between donor and recipient could not be assigned, those sequences were removed. To be classed as alloreactive, a clone needed at least 2-fold expansion over unstimulated cells and a minimum CFSE-low frequency of 0.002% (template counts) or 0.001% (read counts). Mappable clones were those detected in sequenced pre-transplant spleen, lymph node, or MLR CFSE-low populations of the donor or recipient. Cumulative frequency of alloreactive clones was calculated as a percentage of all sequences weighted by copy number. Entries here come from immuneACCESS through TCRdb and include only in-frame sequences with V and J called. Some clones fail to appear in such tables; in the studies checked, an unresolved V gene covers under half of the shortfall, and the cause of the remainder is unknown. Clone size and V and J calls were adopted from that table, with D and trimming inferred from the DNA. The table for this sample lists roughly 3,900 clones; 65% to 90% of them were counted only once. The top ten hold around 4.9% of the sample.

This chain joins TRBV4-1 to TRBJ2-7; a stretch of 7 junction bases matches TRBD2. The receptor was isolated from a human patient who received an intestinal transplant, so some T cells may come from the graft donor. This specimen consisted of ileum tissue, obtained 650 to 680 days after intestinal transplant. The DNA sequence reads TGCGCCAGCAGCCCTTCGGGGAGGGCTAATTACGAGCAGTACTTC. Its coded protein is CASSPSGRANYEQYF.